This T cell receptor (beta chain) was obtained from a study of blood T cell repertoires in COVID-19. The protocol was immunoSEQ multiplex PCR, while the TCRdb copy is restricted to in-frame clones and leaves out a portion. The data contain 200,000 to 300,000 clones, 80% to 90% of them singletons. This CDR3 is 12 amino acids long. With 6 bases removed from V and 5 bases from J, the gap between germline ends came to 10 bases. CDR1 and CDR2 (germline): SEHNR, FQNEAQ (reference sequence). What was sequenced was peripheral blood. The chain couples TRBV7-9 to TRBJ1-1, with D hard to call. This clonotype originated in a woman aged 80 or over with COVID-19, enrolled during active disease. CDR3 in amino acids: CASRRAQTEAFF. DNA for the CDR3: TGTGCCAGCAGGCGGGCCCAGACTGAAGCTTTCTTT.